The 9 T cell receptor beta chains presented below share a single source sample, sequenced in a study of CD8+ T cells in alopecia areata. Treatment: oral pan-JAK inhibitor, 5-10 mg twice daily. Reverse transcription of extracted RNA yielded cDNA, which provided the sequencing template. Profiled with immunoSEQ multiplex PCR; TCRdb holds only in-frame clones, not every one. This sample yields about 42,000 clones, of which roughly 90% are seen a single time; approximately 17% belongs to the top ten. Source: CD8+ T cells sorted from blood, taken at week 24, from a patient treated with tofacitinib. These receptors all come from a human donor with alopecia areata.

In nucleotides, the CDR3 is TGTGCCAGCAGCGGAACCGGGACTTTGGCCTCACCCCTCCACTTT. Its translation is CASSGTGTLASPLHF. V and J are TRBV9 and TRBJ1-6; a weak D match, TRBD1 (5 bases). CDR3 length equals 15 residues. The germline V and J ends were trimmed by 3 bases and 10 bases, with 17 bases remaining between them. Germline CDR1 reads SGDLS; CDR2 reads YYNGEE.

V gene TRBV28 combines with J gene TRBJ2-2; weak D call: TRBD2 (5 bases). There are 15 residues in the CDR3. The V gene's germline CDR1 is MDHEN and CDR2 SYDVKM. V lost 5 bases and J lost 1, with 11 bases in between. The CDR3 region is CASSPAGLNTGELFF. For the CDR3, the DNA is TGTGCCAGCAGTCCCGCGGGTCTGAACACCGGGGAGCTGTTTTTT.

CDR3 sequence (DNA): TGTGCCATCAGTGAGTCCGAGGGGTCCCCGAACTATGGCTACACCTTC. Protein product: CAISESEGSPNYGYTF. The chain has TRBV10-3 and TRBJ1-2; weak D call: TRBD1 (5 bases). CDR3 length: 16 amino acids. V shed 0 bases and J shed 2 bases, with 13 bases lying between them. Germline values: CDR1 ENHRY, CDR2 SYGVKD.

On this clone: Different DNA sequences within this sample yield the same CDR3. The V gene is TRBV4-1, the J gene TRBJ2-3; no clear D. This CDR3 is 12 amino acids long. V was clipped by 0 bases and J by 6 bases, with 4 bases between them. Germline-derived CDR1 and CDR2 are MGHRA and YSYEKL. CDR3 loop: CASSQERDTQYF. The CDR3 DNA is TGCGCCAGCAGCCAAGAAAGGGATACGCAGTATTTT.

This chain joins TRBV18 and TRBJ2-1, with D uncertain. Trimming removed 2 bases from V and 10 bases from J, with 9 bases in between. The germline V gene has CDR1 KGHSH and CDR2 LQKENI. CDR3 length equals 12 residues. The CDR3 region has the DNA TGTGCCAGCTCACCAACCGTTAGGGAGCAGTTCTTC. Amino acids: CASSPTVREQFF.

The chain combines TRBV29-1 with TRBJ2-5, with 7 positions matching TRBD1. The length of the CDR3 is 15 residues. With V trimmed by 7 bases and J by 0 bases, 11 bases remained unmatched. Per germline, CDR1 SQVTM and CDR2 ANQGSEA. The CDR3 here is CSAEGGVGHQETQYF. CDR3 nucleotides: TGCAGCGCCGAAGGGGGCGTAGGCCACCAAGAGACCCAGTACTTC.

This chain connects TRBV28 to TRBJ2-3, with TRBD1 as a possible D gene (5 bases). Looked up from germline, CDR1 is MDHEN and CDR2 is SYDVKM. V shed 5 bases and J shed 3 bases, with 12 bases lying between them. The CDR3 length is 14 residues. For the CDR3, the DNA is TGTGCCAGCAGTGCCGGTCAGGGTACAGATACGCAGTATTTT. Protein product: CASSAGQGTDTQYF.

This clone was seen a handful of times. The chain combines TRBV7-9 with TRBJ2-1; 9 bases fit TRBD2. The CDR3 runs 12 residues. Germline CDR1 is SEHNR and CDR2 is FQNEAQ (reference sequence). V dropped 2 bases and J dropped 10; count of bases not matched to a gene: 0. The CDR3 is CASSLLAGEQFF. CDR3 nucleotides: TGTGCCAGCAGCTTACTAGCGGGGGAGCAGTTCTTC.

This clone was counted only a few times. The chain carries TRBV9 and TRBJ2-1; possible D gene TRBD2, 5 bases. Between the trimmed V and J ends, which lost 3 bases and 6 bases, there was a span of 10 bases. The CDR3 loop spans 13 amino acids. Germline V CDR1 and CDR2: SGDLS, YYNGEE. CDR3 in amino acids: CASSGGLFNEQFF. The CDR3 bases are TGTGCCAGCAGCGGAGGACTCTTCAATGAGCAGTTCTTC.